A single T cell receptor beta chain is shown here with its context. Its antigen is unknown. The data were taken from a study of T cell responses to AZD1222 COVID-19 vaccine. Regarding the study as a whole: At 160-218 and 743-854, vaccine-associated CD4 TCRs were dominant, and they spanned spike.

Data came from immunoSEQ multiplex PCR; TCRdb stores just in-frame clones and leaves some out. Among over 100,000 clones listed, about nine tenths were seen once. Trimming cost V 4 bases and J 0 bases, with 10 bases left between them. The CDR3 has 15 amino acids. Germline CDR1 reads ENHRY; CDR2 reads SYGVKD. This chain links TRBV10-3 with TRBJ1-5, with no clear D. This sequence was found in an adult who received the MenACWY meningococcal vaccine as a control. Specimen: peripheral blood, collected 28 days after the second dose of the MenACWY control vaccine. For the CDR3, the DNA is TGTGCCATCAGTGCACGGGGTTATAGCAATCAGCCCCAGCATTTT. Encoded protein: CAISARGYSNQPQHF.